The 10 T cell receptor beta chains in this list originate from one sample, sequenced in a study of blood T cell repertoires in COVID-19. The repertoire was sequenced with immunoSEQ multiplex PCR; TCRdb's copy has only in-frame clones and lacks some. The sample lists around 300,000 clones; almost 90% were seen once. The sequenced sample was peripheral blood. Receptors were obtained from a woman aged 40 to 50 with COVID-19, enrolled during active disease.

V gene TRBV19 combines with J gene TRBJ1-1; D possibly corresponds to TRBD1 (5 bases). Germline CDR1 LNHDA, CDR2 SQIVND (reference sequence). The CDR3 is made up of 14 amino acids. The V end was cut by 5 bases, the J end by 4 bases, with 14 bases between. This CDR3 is CASSGGGAGTEAFF. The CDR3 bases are TGTGCCAGTAGTGGGGGAGGGGCTGGCACTGAAGCTTTCTTT.

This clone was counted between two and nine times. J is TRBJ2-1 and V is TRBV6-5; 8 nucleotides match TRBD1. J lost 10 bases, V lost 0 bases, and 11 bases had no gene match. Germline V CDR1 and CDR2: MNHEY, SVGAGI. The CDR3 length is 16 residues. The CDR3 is CASSYSTGTGSDEQFF. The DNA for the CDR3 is TGTGCCAGCAGTTACTCGACCGGGACAGGCTCGGACGAGCAGTTCTTC.

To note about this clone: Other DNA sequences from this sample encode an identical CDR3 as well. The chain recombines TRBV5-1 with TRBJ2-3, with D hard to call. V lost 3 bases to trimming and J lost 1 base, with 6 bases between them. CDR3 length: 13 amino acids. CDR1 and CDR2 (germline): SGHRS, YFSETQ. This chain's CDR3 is CASSSGGTDTQYF. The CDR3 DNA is TGCGCCAGCAGCTCGGGTGGCACAGATACGCAGTATTTT.

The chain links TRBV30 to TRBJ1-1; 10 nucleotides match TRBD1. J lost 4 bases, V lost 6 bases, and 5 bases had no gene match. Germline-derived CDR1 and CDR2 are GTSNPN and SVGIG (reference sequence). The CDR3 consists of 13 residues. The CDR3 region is CACDRGPVTEAFF. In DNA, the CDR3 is TGTGCCTGTGACAGGGGGCCTGTCACTGAAGCTTTCTTT.

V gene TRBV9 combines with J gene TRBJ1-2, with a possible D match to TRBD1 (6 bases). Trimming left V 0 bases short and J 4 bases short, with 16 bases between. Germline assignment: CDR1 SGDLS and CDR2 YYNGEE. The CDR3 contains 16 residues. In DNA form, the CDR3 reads TGTGCCAGCAGCGTAGCGGTTGGGGGCGGGAGCTATGGCTACACCTTC. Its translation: CASSVAVGGGSYGYTF. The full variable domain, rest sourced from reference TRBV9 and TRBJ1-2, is DSGVTQTPKHLITATGQRVTLRCSPRSGDLSVYWYQQSLDQGLQFLIQYYNGEERAKGNILERFSAQQFPDLHSELNLSSLELGDSALYFCASSVAVGGGSYGYTFGSGTRLTVV.

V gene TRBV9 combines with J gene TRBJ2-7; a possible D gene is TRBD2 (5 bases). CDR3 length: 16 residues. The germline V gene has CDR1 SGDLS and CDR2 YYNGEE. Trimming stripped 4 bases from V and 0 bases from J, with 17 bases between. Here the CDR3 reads CASSPITGRGSYEQYF. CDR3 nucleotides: TGTGCCAGCAGCCCCATTACGGGCCGGGGCTCCTACGAGCAGTACTTC.

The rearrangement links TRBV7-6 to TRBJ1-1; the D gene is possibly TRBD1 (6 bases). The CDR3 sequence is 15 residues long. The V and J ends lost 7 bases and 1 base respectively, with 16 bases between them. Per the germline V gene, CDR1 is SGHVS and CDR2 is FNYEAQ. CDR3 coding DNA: TGTGCCAGCAAGAGAGACAGGTTGGGGAACACTGAAGCTTTCTTT. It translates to CASKRDRLGNTEAFF. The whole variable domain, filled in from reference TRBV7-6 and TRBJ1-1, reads GAGVSQSPRYKVTKRGQDVALRCDPISGHVSLYWYRQALGQGPEFLTYFNYEAQQDKSGLPNDRFSAERPEGSISTLTIQRTEQRDSAMYRCASKRDRLGNTEAFFGQGTRLTVV.

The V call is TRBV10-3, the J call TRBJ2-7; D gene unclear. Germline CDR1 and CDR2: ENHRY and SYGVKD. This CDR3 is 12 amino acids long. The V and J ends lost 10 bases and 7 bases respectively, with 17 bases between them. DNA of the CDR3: TGTGCCACCTCCTCGGAGCTTAAGGAGCAGTACTTC. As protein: CATSSELKEQYF.

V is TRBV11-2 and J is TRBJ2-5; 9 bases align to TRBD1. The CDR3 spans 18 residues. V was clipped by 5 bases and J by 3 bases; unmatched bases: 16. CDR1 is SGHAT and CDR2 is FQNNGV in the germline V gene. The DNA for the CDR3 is TGTGCCAGCAGCAGAAAGTTCCGGGACAGGGTTCCCAAAGAGACCCAGTACTTC. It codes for CASSRKFRDRVPKETQYF.

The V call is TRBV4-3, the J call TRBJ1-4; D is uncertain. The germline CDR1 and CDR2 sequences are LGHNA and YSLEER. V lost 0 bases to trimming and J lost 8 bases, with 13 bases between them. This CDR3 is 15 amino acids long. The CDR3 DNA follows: TGCGCCAGCAGCCAAGATACCGGGGTACGGGAAAAACTGTTTTTT. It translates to CASSQDTGVREKLFF.